These 25 T cell receptor beta chains were all obtained from the same sample, sequenced in a study of blood T cell repertoires in COVID-19. Here immunoSEQ multiplex PCR was the method, and the copy in TCRdb shows in-frame clones only, minus some. The table shows about 110,000 clones, with 69% occurring only once. The sample comprised peripheral blood. The receptors were gathered from an older man with acute or convalescent COVID-19.

This sequence joins TRBV7-6 and TRBJ2-5, with 11 bases aligning to TRBD1. CDR3 size: 14 residues. V trimming: 5 bases; J trimming: 5 bases; junction bases outside the gene matches: 4. From germline, CDR1 is SGHVS and CDR2 FNYEAQ. CDR3 in amino acids: CASSRGTGGETQYF. The CDR3 DNA follows: TGTGCCAGCAGCCGCGGGACAGGGGGGGAGACCCAGTACTTC.

This chain connects TRBV24-1 to TRBJ2-5; D is possibly TRBD2 (6 bases). Trimming took off 6 bases at V and 4 bases at J, with 14 bases between the two ends. CDR3 length: 14 amino acids. CDR1 and CDR2 from the germline V gene are KGHDR and SFDVKD. This chain's CDR3 is CATSLRGGRETQYF. DNA for the CDR3: TGTGCCACCAGTTTAAGGGGAGGAAGAGAGACCCAGTACTTC.

The chain links TRBV4-3 to TRBJ2-1; 7 bases map to TRBD2. Germline CDR1 is LGHNA and CDR2 is YSLEER. This CDR3 has 15 amino acids. V lost 4 bases to trimming and J lost 6 bases; unmatched junction nucleotides: 9. The CDR3 is CASSLTVGRSNEQFF. DNA of the CDR3: TGCGCCAGCAGCCTAACGGTCGGGAGGAGCAATGAGCAGTTCTTC.

The chain joins TRBV10-3 to TRBJ2-7; D unclear. Germline CDR1 ENHRY, CDR2 SYGVKD. Trimming took off 3 bases at V and 3 bases at J, with 15 bases between the two ends. The CDR3 spans 15 residues. CDR3 nucleotides: TGTGCCATCAGTGACCCAGGCCGCACACTCTACGAGCAGTACTTC. Translated: CAISDPGRTLYEQYF.

The chain has TRBV6-5 and TRBJ2-1, with 7 positions matching TRBD1. This CDR3 comprises 14 residues. The trim removed 5 bases at V and 1 base at J, leaving 2 bases unmatched. Looked up from germline, CDR1 is MNHEY and CDR2 is SVGAGI. In nucleotides, the CDR3 is TGTGCCAGCAGTACACAGGGGTCCTACAATGAGCAGTTCTTC. It codes for CASSTQGSYNEQFF.

V is TRBV3-1 (or the pseudogene TRBV3-2) and J is TRBJ2-7, with 8 bases identical to TRBD1. The V gene's germline CDR1 is LGHDT and CDR2 YNNKEL (reference sequence). The CDR3 extends over 14 amino acids. V dropped 3 bases and J dropped 1; count of bases not matched to a gene: 2. The CDR3: CASSHGTGSYEQYF. The CDR3 DNA reads TGTGCCAGCAGCCACGGGACAGGTTCCTACGAGCAGTACTTC.

This clone was recorded once. The chain links TRBV27 to TRBJ2-5; the D gene is possibly TRBD1 (6 bases). Per the germline V gene, CDR1 is MNHEY and CDR2 is SMNVEV (reference sequence). The CDR3 loop spans 14 amino acids. Trimming took off 6 bases at V and 5 bases at J, with 16 bases between the two ends. CDR3 loop: CASSKQGRVETQYF. The CDR3 bases are TGTGCCAGCAGCAAACAGGGTCGGGTGGAGACCCAGTACTTC.

This rearrangement joins TRBV27 to TRBJ2-2; 7 bases line up with TRBD1. The CDR3 is 15 amino acids. CDR1 MNHEY and CDR2 SMNVEV come from the germline V gene (reference sequence). The trim removed 7 bases at V and 4 bases at J, leaving 9 bases unmatched. The CDR3 nucleotides read TGTGCCAGCAAGGGGGCCGCGCGAGGCACCGGGGAGCTGTTTTTT. Amino acid sequence: CASKGAARGTGELFF.

This chain links TRBV7-2 with TRBJ2-7; no reliable D call. The CDR3 is 14 residues long. V lost 5 bases, J lost 6 bases, and 17 bases lay in between. Germline assignment: CDR1 SGHTA and CDR2 FQGNSA. CDR3 protein: CASSKDIVGREQYF. The CDR3 DNA is TGTGCCAGCAGCAAAGACATTGTTGGTCGCGAGCAGTACTTC.

This clone occurred a few times. The gene calls are TRBV6-2 or TRBV6-3 and TRBJ2-4; the D gene is possibly TRBD2 (7 bases). Per the germline V gene, CDR1 is MNHEY and CDR2 is SVGEGT. Trimming cost V 2 bases and J 5 bases, with 13 bases left between them. The CDR3 loop spans 15 amino acids. In DNA, the CDR3 is TGTGCCAGCAGTTACGGGGGAGGGGGGCAAAACATTCAGTACTTC. It yields the protein CASSYGGGGQNIQYF.

This clone showed up just a few times. The chain carries TRBV28 and TRBJ2-7, with 7 bases fitting TRBD1. Germline V gene lookup returns CDR1 MDHEN and CDR2 SYDVKM. Trimming removed 8 bases from V and 7 bases from J; junction bases left unmatched: 20. The CDR3 loop spans 16 amino acids. The CDR3 DNA reads as TGTGCCAGCCAAGGGGGCTCCCAGCGGTTAGGCGGGGAGCAGTACTTC. Protein product: CASQGGSQRLGGEQYF. The full variable domain, its missing parts supplied by reference TRBV28 and TRBJ2-7, is DVKVTQSSRYLVKRTGEKVFLECVQDMDHENMFWYRQDPGLGLRLIYFSYDVKMKEKGDIPEGYSVSREKKERFSLILESASTNQTSMYLCASQGGSQRLGGEQYFGPGTRLTVT.

The CDR3, as DNA: TGTGCCAGCAGTCTGAGAGGGCGGGGGTTTCCCCCGCTGAGCTCCTACAATGAGCAGTTCTTC. This encodes CASSLRGRGFPPLSSYNEQFF. The chain links TRBV27 to TRBJ2-1, with 7 bases identical to TRBD2. CDR3 length: 21 residues. The V gene end was trimmed by 5 bases and the J gene end by 0 bases; junction bases not matched to a gene: 22. CDR1 and CDR2 (germline): MNHEY, SMNVEV (reference sequence).

The chain recombines TRBV19 with TRBJ2-7; a weak D match, TRBD1 (6 bases). This CDR3 spans 13 amino acids. CDR1 is LNHDA, CDR2 SQIVND, per germline (reference sequence). V was shortened by 5 bases and J by 3 bases, with 11 bases between the two germline ends. The CDR3 DNA follows: TGTGCCAGTAGTTTCGGACAGATCTACGAGCAGTACTTC. It translates to CASSFGQIYEQYF.

This sequence joins TRBV20-1 and TRBJ1-2; no definite D call. The ends were cut back, 7 bases at V and 7 bases at J, with 13 bases in the middle. The CDR3 contains 11 residues. The germline V gene encodes CDR1 DFQATT and CDR2 SNEGSKA (reference sequence). CDR3 in amino acids: CSGLGAAGYTF. The CDR3 DNA reads as TGCAGTGGACTAGGTGCAGCTGGCTACACCTTC.

The chain uses TRBV24-1 and TRBJ2-6; D not certain. Trimming stripped 3 bases from V and 2 bases from J, with 7 bases between. Per germline, CDR1 KGHDR and CDR2 SFDVKD. The CDR3 loop spans 15 amino acids. CDR3 in DNA: TGTGCCACCAGTGATACGGGTGCTGGGGCCAACGTCCTGACTTTC. It specifies CATSDTGAGANVLTF.

The J gene is TRBJ1-6, the V gene TRBV28; 9 bases match TRBD1. The CDR3 loop spans 11 amino acids. CDR1 and CDR2 (germline): MDHEN, SYDVKM. V was clipped by 4 bases and J by 16 bases; unmatched bases: 2. The CDR3 DNA is TGTGCCAGCAGTTCGGACAGGGGACTCCACTTT. It translates to CASSSDRGLHF.

V gene TRBV7-9 combines with J gene TRBJ2-7; tentatively, D is TRBD2 (5 bases). The CDR3 extends over 13 amino acids. With 4 bases removed from V and 5 bases from J, the gap between germline ends came to 12 bases. Germline values: CDR1 SEHNR, CDR2 FQNEAQ (reference sequence). CDR3: CASSSEAPNEQYF. CDR3 nucleotide sequence: TGTGCCAGCAGCTCGGAGGCGCCCAACGAGCAGTACTTC.

V usage is TRBV27 and J usage is TRBJ1-6; 7 positions agree with TRBD1. Trimming removed 6 bases from V and 10 bases from J; junction bases left unmatched: 12. This CDR3 contains 15 residues. From germline, CDR1 is MNHEY and CDR2 SMNVEV (reference sequence). CDR3 residues: CASRPEGASRSPLHF. CDR3 DNA sequence: TGTGCCAGCAGGCCGGAGGGGGCCTCACGGTCACCCCTCCACTTT.

This chain joins TRBV4-1 and TRBJ1-1; D perhaps matches TRBD1 (5 bases). In germline, CDR1 is MGHRA, CDR2 YSYEKL. The CDR3 spans 13 residues. Trimming left V 4 bases short and J 4 bases short, with 10 bases between. This CDR3 reads CASSLQVATEAFF. The CDR3 coding sequence is TGCGCCAGCAGCCTACAGGTAGCCACTGAAGCTTTCTTT.

The chain carries TRBV5-4 and TRBJ2-1, with TRBD2 matching 10 bases. Germline V gene lookup returns CDR1 SGHNT and CDR2 YYREEE (reference sequence). After removal of 6 bases from V and 4 bases from J, the junction contained 7 bases not matched to a gene. CDR3 length equals 15 residues. CDR3 DNA sequence: TGTGCCAGCACACCTCTAGCGGGAGTTTACAATGAGCAGTTCTTC. As protein: CASTPLAGVYNEQFF.

For this clone: A read error may account for a junction end that differs from germline. The rearrangement uses TRBV18 and TRBJ2-7, with 10 bases identical to TRBD2. The CDR3 is 15 residues long. Germline CDR1 and CDR2: KGHSH and LQKENI. The CDR3 DNA reads as TGTGCCAGCTCTCCACTAGCGGGGTCTTCCGGCGAGCAGTACTTC. Protein product: CASSPLAGSSGEQYF. Full variable domain (rest looked up from reference TRBV18 and TRBJ2-7): NAGVMQNPRHLVRRRGQEARLRCSPMKGHSHVYWYRQLPEEGLKFMVYLQKENIIDESGMPKERFSAEFPKEGPSILRIQQVVRGDSAAYFCASSPLAGSSGEQYFGPGTRLTVT.

This clone was observed a handful of times. The chain uses TRBV19 and TRBJ2-7; 7 bases align to TRBD1. J lost 6 bases, V lost 6 bases, and 11 bases had no gene match. The CDR3 has 14 residues. CDR1 is LNHDA and CDR2 is SQIVND in the germline V gene (reference sequence). DNA for the CDR3: TGTGCCAGTAGAAAGGACAGGCAAAGTGGCGAGCAGTACTTC. The encoded protein is CASRKDRQSGEQYF.

DNA for the CDR3: TGTGCCACCAGTGATCCCGGTTACACCGGGGAGCTGTTTTTT. The encoded protein is CATSDPGYTGELFF. The rearrangement uses TRBV24-1 and TRBJ2-2; D is undetermined. With 3 bases removed from V and 3 bases from J, the gap between germline ends came to 7 bases. Germline loops: CDR1 KGHDR, CDR2 SFDVKD. CDR3 length: 14 residues.

The chain employs TRBV11-2 and TRBJ1-2; no clear D. Germline lookup yields CDR1 SGHAT and CDR2 FQNNGV. Trimming shortened V by 4 bases and J by 6 bases, and 9 bases separated the two germline ends. There are 12 residues in the CDR3. CDR3: CASSSPGNGYTF. CDR3 nucleotides: TGTGCCAGCAGCTCCCCGGGAAATGGCTACACCTTC.

The rearrangement uses TRBV7-6 and TRBJ2-3, with TRBD2 matching over 12 bases. The CDR3 contains 16 residues. CDR1 and CDR2 (germline): SGHVS, FNYEAQ. The V and J ends lost 6 bases and 0 bases, in that order; junction bases with no gene match: 4. The CDR3: CASRPGTSGSTDTQYF. The CDR3 DNA sequence: TGTGCCAGCAGGCCCGGGACTAGCGGGAGCACAGATACGCAGTATTTT.